This T cell receptor (beta chain) was identified in a study of CD8 T cells in Susac syndrome. This CDR3 is 15 amino acids long. The V and J ends lost 6 bases and 3 bases, in that order; junction bases with no gene match: 4. It was with random hexamers that 0.5 to 1 ug RNA was reverse transcribed. immunoSEQ multiplex PCR amplified TCR beta CDR3 across 54 Vbeta, 13 Jbeta. In TCRdb, the immunoSEQ multiplex PCR reads were re-called with MiXCR into one record per CDR3 protein. The repertoire includes 100,000 to 150,000 distinct CDR3 sequences, 90% to 95% of them detected once, and around 0.087% sits in the top ten. This clonotype was detected only once. The healthy controls were matched to patients by age and sex.

What was sequenced was CD4+ T cells from PBMCs. The receptor's source is a human donor in good health. The rearrangement links TRBV12-3 or TRBV12-4 to TRBJ2-5, with TRBD2 identical over 13 bases. The CDR3, as DNA: TGTGCCAGCAGCCGCGGGACTAGCGGGGAAGAGACCCAGTACTTC. Its protein product is CASSRGTSGEETQYF.